This T cell receptor beta chain was captured by sequencing in a study of monozygotic twins with inflammatory bowel disease. Notes on the study in general: Compared with healthy twins, IBD patients shared fewer clonotypes with others, especially with disease activity.

Of note for this clonotype: Its antigen is still unknown.

Researchers used about 3,500 ng of total RNA for each TCR library. Eight distinct reactions (per sample) were used to make the cDNA. For each CDR3 protein, TCRdb gives one entry from its re-call of the 5' RACE reads, without DNA. The sample totals approximately 160,000 distinct CDR3 sequences. The template was total RNA from whole blood, with no T cell sorting. The CDR3 loop spans 16 amino acids. Germline V gives CDR1 SQVTM, CDR2 ANQGSEA. The specimen sequenced was blood. This receptor was identified in a human donor with ulcerative colitis or Crohn's disease, or a healthy co-twin of an affected twin (not recorded which). The V call is TRBV29-1, the J call TRBJ1-2; as DNA is missing, the TRBD1 call by TCRdb cannot be tested. The CDR3 sequence is CSVPDRGLLGDGGYTF. Full variable domain (remainder filled in from reference TRBV29-1 and TRBJ1-2): SAVISQKPSRDICQRGTSLTIQCQVDSQVTMMFWYRQQPGQSLTLIATANQGSEATYESGFVIDKFPISRPNLTFSTLTVSNMSPEDSSIYLCSVPDRGLLGDGGYTFGSGTRLTVV.